These 3 T cell receptor beta chains were sequenced from one sample in a study of CD8+CD57+ T cells in acquired aplastic anemia. Genomic DNA templated the TCR beta VDJ and CDR3 profiling. TCRdb processed the reads anew with MiXCR; each CDR3 protein has one entry. Among about 130,000 distinct CDR3 sequences listed, about half were seen once. The sample consisted of sorted CD4+, CD8+, or CD8+CD57+ T cells (not recorded which) from PBMCs. The receptors derive from a human donor in good health, serving as a control.

The chain joins TRBV29-1 to TRBJ2-4; 11 nucleotides agree with TRBD1. The ends lost 0 bases at V and 6 bases at J; junction bases unmatched: 4. Germline CDR1 reads SQVTM; CDR2 reads ANQGSEA. This CDR3 region has 15 residues. CDR3: CSVEDDGTGGNIQYF. The DNA for the CDR3 is TGCAGCGTTGAAGATGACGGGACAGGGGGAAACATTCAGTACTTC.

This clonotype was seen repeatedly, ten times or more. The chain employs TRBV19 and TRBJ2-3; 13 nucleotides match TRBD2. V lost 1 base to trimming and J lost 0 bases; unmatched junction nucleotides: 7. The CDR3 is made up of 19 amino acids. Germline CDR1 reads LNHDA; CDR2 reads SQIVND (reference sequence). In nucleotides, the CDR3 is TGTGCCAGTAGTATAGGACTAGCGGGGGGCCATGGAAGCACAGATACGCAGTATTTT. Translating it yields CASSIGLAGGHGSTDTQYF.

This clonotype came up many times. The chain is built from TRBV12-3 or TRBV12-4 and TRBJ1-5; unclear D gene. V was pared by 2 bases and J by 2 bases, with 10 bases between. CDR3 length equals 15 residues. CDR3 in amino acids: CASSLRVGGNQPQHF. CDR3 sequence (DNA): TGTGCCAGCAGTTTAAGGGTTGGGGGCAATCAGCCCCAGCATTTT.